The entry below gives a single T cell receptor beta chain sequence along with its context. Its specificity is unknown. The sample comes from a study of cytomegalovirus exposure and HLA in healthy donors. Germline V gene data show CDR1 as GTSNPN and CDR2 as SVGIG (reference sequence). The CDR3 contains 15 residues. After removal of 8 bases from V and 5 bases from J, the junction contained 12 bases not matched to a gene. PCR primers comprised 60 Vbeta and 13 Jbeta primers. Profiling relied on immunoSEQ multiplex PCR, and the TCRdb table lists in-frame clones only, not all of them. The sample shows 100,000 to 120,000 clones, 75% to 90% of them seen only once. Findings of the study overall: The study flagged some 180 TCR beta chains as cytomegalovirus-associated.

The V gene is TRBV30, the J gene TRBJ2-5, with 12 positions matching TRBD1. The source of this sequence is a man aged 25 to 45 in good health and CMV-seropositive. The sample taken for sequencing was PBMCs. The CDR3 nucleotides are TGTGCCGCTCACCCGGGGACAGGGGGCGGCGAGACCCAGTACTTC. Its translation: CAAHPGTGGGETQYF.